This TCR beta chain was recorded in a study of CD8 T cells in ankylosing spondylitis (dated by TCRdb to the late 2010s). About the study as a whole: T cell receptor beta repertoires were profiled in healthy donors and ankylosing spondylitis patients so that disease-linked TCR variants could be found. Samples of peripheral blood were taken, and for ankylosing spondylitis patients, synovial fluid was collected as well. The full study cohort was made up of approximately 24 ankylosing spondylitis patients and about a hundred healthy donors.

TCRdb lists the instrument as Illumina HiSeq 2500. Quantitative 5'-RACE with molecular barcodes was used to prepare TCR beta libraries. Concerning the study's data processing: To identify disease-linked TCR variants, a new computational method was used, one built on a probabilistic model of VDJ rearrangement. TCRdb reanalyzed the raw reads on its own, using fastp at Q25 for trimming and MiXCR for clone calling, and kept in-frame beta chains. Every CDR3 protein is listed once, alongside the most common genes and DNA of its rows. The V and J calls were not made by the authors but by TCRdb's processing. For this sample the table gives 150,000 to 200,000 distinct CDR3 sequences, of which 11% were detected only once. Just under 30% of the sample goes to the ten largest clones. The CDR3 holds 14 amino acids from the cysteine to the phenylalanine. Just the 42-base CDR3 DNA is kept, in frame starting at base 1. The germline V gene provides CDR1 MNHEY and CDR2 SVGAGI. V sheds 0 bases and J sheds 2 bases, leaving 7 bases between their ends.

What the research found in general, with its limitations: Blood from ankylosing spondylitis patients appeared to be characterized by a TCR beta motif made up of several highly homologous amino acid variants. Some motif variants were previously reported in synovial fluid and blood of reactive arthritis patients, suggesting common disease-initiation mechanisms. The disease-linked clones were reported as significantly enriched in matched synovial fluid samples from ankylosing spondylitis patients. In peripheral blood, the disease-linked clones were found at relatively low frequencies and had a CD8+ phenotype.

This clonotype was counted ten times or more. Its antigen is unknown. Per-nucleotide qualities are absent, and no much larger clonotype sits a single base away. The sequencing sample was made of blood, either unsorted or a sorted T cell fraction (not recorded which). This sequence was found in a male donor with ankylosing spondylitis or in good health (not recorded which). The sequence is built from TRBV6-5 and TRBJ1-2, with the D gene not clear enough to name. The base sequence is TGTGCCAGCAGTTACTCTCGGCAGAACTATGGCTACACCTTC. Its product reads: CASSYSRQNYGYTF.